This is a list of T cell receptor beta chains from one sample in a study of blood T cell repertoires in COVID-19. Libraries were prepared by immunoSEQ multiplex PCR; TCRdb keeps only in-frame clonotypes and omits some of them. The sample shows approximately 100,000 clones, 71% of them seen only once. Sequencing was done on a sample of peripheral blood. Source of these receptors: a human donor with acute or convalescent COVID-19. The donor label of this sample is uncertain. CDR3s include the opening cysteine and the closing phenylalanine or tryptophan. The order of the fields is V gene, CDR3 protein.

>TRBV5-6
CASSMGWGQPNTGELFF
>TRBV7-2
CASSLSALNTGELFF
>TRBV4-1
CASSQGRVLGETQYF
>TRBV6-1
CASSERGSTGEKLFF
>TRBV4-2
CASSQVRGGVAKNIQYF
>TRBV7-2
CASSPGAGGRDTQYF
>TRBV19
CASSIGGLGTEAFF
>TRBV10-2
CASSVTPREQFF
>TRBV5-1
CASSLQGIITEAFF
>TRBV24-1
CATSVFGGGNNEQFF
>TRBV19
CASSTPPGHLTSF
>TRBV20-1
CSAGGYTF
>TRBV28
CASTPPRRVSSGNTIYF
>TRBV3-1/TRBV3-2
CASSRLLAADTQYF
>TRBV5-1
CASSLESDSPLHF
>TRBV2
CASSAGTGIYGYTF
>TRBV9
CASSVGTGGSYEQYF
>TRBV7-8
CASSLGAGGVEETQYF
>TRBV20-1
CSASHAGAGYNEQFF
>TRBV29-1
CSTKPRLAGQGNEQFF
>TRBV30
CAWAGPRDGYTF
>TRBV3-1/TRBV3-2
CASSQVGGGPAPTDTQYF
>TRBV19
CASSMGKSGGQPQHF
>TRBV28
CASSLRASNQPQHF
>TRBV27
CASRGRGQGPGGYTF
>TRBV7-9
CASSLEWPSGGLGPKTQYF
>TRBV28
CASIEGGGGREKLFF
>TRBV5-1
CASSPIVNTEAFF
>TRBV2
CATRGLAGWGEQYF
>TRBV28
CASSLGVIYGYTF
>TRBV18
CASSPGRYGYTF
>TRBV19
CASSITSGGETQYF
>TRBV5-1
CASSFTGSYDGYTF